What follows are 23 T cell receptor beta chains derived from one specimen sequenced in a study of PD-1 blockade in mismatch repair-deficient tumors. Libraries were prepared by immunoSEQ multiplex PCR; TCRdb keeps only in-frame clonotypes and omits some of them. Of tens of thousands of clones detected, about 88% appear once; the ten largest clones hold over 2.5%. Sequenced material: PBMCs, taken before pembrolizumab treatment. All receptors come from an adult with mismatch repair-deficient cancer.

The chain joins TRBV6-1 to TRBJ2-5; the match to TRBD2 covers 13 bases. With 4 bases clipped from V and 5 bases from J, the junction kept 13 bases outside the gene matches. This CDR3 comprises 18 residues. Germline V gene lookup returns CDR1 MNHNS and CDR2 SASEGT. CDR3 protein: CASSGMRLAGGVGETQYF. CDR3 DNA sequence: TGTGCCAGCAGTGGAATGAGACTAGCGGGAGGAGTCGGGGAGACCCAGTACTTC.

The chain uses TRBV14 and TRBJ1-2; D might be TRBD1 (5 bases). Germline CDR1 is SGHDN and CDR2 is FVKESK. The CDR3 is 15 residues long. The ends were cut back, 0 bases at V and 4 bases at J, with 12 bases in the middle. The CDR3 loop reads CASSQDSTGVYGYTF. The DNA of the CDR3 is TGTGCCAGCAGCCAAGACTCGACGGGGGTCTATGGCTACACCTTC.

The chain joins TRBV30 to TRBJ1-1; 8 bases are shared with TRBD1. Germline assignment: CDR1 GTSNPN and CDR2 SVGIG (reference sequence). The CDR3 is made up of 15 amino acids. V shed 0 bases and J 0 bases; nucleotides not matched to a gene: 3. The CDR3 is CAWSVKGQVNTEAFF. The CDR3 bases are TGTGCCTGGAGTGTAAAGGGACAGGTGAACACTGAAGCTTTCTTT.

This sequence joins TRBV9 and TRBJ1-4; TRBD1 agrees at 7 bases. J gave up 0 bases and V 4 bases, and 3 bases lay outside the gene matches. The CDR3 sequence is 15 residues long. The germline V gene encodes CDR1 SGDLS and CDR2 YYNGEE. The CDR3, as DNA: TGTGCCAGCAGCCCCGGGACAGCAACTAATGAAAAACTGTTTTTT. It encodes CASSPGTATNEKLFF.

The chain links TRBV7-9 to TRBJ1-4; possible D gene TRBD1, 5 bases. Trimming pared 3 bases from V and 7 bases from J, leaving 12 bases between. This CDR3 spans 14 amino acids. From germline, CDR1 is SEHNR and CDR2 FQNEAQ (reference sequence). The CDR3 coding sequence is TGTGCCAGCAGCTTGCAGGGAGCGGGTGAAAAACTGTTTTTT. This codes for CASSLQGAGEKLFF.

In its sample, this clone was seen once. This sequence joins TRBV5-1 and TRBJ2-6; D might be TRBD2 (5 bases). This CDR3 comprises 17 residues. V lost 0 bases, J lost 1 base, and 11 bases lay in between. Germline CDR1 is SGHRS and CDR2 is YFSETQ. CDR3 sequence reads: CASSLGGPGSGANVLTF. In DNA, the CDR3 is TGCGCCAGCAGCTTGGGAGGGCCGGGATCTGGGGCCAACGTCCTGACTTTC.

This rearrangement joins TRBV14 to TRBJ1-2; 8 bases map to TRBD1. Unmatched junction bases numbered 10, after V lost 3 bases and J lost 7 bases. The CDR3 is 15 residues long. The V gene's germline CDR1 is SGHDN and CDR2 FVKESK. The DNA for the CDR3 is TGTGCCAGCAGCCACCCCGGACAGGGCCGTTCTGGCTACACCTTC. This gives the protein CASSHPGQGRSGYTF.

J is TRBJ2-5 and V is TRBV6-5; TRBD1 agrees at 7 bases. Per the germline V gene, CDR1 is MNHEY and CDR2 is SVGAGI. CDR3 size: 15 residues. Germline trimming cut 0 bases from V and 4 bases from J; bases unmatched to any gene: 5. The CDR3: CASSYSRGGGETQYF. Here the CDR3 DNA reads TGTGCCAGCAGTTACTCGAGAGGGGGCGGAGAGACCCAGTACTTC.

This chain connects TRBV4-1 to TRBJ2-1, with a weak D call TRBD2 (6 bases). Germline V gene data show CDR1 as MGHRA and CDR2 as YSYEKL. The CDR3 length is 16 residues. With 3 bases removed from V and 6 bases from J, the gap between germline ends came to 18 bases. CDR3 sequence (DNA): TGCGCCAGCAGCCACCCCAGACAAGACGGGAGCAATGAGCAGTTCTTC. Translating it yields CASSHPRQDGSNEQFF.

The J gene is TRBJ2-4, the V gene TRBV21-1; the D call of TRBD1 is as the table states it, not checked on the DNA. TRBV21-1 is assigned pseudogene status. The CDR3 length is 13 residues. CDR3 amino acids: CASSKTEKNIQYF. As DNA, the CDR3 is TGTGCCAGCAGCAAAACAGAGAAAAACATTCAGTACTTC.

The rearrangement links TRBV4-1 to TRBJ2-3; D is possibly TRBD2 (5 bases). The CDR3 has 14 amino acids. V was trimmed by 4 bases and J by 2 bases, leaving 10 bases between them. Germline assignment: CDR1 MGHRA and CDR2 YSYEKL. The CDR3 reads CASSRGILTDTQYF. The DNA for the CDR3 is TGCGCCAGCAGCCGAGGGATCCTCACAGATACGCAGTATTTT.

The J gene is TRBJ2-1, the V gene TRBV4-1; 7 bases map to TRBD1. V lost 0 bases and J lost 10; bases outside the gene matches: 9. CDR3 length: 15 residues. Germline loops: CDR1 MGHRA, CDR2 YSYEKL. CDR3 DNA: TGCGCCAGCAGCCAAGAGCCCACGAACAGGGGCGAGCAGTTCTTC. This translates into CASSQEPTNRGEQFF.

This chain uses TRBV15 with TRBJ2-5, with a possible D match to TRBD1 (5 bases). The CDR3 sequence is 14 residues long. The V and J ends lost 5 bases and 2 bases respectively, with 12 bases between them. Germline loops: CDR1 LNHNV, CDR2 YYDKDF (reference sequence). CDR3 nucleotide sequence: TGTGCCACCAGCTGGCCCAGGGTTCAAGAGACCCAGTACTTC. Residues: CATSWPRVQETQYF.

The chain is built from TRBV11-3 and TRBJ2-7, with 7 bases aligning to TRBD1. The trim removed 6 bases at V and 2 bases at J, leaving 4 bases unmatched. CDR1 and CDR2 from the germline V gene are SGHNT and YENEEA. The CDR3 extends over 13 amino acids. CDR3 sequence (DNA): TGTGCCAGCAGGCCCGGGACAGCCTACGAGCAGTACTTC. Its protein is CASRPGTAYEQYF.

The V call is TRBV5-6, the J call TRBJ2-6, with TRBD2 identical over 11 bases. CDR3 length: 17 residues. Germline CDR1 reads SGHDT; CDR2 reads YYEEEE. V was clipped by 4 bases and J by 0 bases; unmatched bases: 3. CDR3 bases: TGTGCCAGCAGCGGGACTAGCGGAGTCTCTGGGGCCAACGTCCTGACTTTC. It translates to CASSGTSGVSGANVLTF.

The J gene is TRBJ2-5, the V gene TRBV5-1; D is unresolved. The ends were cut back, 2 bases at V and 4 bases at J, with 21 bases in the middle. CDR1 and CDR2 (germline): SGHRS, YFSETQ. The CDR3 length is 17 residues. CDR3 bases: TGCGCCAGCAGCTTAGGAACGCCTGCGGCGTCCGGAGAGACCCAGTACTTC. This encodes CASSLGTPAASGETQYF.

The DNA of the CDR3 is TGTGCCAGCTCACCCGGAGTCTACGAGCAGTACTTC. Its translation: CASSPGVYEQYF. This chain joins TRBV18 and TRBJ2-7; D unresolved. The V end lost 3 bases, the J end lost 3 bases, and 6 bases lay between the germline ends. Per germline, CDR1 KGHSH and CDR2 LQKENI. The CDR3 runs 12 residues.

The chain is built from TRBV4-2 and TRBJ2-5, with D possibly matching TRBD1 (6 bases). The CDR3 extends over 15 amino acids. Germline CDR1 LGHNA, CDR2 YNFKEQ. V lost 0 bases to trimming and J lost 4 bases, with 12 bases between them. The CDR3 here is CASSQDQGQRETQYF. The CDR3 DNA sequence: TGTGCCAGCAGCCAAGATCAGGGGCAAAGAGAGACCCAGTACTTC.

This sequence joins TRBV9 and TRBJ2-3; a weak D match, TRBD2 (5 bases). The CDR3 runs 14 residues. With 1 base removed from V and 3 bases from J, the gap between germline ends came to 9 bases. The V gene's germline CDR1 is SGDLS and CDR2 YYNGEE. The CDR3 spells CASSVTTRTDTQYF. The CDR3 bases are TGTGCCAGCAGCGTAACTACTAGAACAGATACGCAGTATTTT.

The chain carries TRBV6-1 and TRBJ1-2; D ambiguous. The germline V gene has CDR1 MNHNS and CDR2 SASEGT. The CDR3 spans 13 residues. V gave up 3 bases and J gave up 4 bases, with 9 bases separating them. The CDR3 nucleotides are TGTGCCAGCAGTGATCTGTTCCGCTATGGCTACACCTTC. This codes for CASSDLFRYGYTF.

Written as DNA, the CDR3 is TGTGCCAGCAGCCAGGACAGCCTGTACGAGCAGTACTTC. Translating it yields CASSQDSLYEQYF. The chain recombines TRBV7-8 with TRBJ2-7, with D possibly being TRBD1 (6 bases). The V gene's germline CDR1 is SGHVS and CDR2 FQNEAQ. Trimming stripped 5 bases from V and 4 bases from J, with 12 bases between. The CDR3 totals 13 residues.

CDR3 nucleotide sequence: TGTGCCAGCAGCCGAAACGGACAGGAGAGGGGCTACACCTTC. This translates into CASSRNGQERGYTF. The V and J genes are TRBV4-2 and TRBJ1-2; 7 bases are a match to TRBD1. The trim removed 4 bases at V and 8 bases at J, leaving 10 bases unmatched. This CDR3 comprises 14 residues. Germline CDR1 reads LGHNA; CDR2 reads YNFKEQ.

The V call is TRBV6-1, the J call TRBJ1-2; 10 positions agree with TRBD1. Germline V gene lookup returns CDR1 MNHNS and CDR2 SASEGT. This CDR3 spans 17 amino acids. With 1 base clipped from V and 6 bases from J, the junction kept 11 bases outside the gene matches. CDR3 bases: TGTGCCAGCAGTGAAGGCTGGGACAGGGGAAGGGCTAATGGCTACACCTTC. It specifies CASSEGWDRGRANGYTF.